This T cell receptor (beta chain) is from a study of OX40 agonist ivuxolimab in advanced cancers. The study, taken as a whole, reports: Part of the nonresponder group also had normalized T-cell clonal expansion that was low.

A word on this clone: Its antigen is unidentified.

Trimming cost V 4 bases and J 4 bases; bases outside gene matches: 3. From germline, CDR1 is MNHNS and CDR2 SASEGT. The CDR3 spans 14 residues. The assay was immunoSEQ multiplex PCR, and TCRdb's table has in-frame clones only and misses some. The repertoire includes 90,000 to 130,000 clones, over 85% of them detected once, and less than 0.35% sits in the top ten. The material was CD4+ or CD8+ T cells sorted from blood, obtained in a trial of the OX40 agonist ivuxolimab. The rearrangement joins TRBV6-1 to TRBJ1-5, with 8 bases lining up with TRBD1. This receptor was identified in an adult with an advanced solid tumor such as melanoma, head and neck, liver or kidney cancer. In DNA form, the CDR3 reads TGTGCCAGCAGTGTACAGGGGGAAAATCAGCCCCAGCATTTT. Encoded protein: CASSVQGENQPQHF.